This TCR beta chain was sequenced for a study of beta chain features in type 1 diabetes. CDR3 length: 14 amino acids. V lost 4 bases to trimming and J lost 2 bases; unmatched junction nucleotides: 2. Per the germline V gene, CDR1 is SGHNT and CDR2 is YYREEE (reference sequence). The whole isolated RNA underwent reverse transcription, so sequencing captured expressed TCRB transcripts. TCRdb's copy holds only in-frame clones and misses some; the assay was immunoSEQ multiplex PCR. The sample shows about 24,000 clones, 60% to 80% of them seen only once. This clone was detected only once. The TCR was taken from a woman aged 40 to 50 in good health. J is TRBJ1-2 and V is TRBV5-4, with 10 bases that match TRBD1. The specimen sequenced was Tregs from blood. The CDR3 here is CASSGDRGNYGYTF. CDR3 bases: TGTGCCAGCAGCGGGGACAGGGGAAACTATGGCTACACCTTC.